The clone carrying this TCR beta chain has only a few counts. The antigen remains unidentified. The identical CDR3 is also encoded by other nucleotide sequences in the sample. Naive CD45RA+ and memory CD45RA-negative subsets were split from CD4+ cells. Looked up from germline, CDR1 is SNHLY and CDR2 is FYNNEI. This CDR3 spans 13 amino acids. Trimming took off 2 bases at V and 2 bases at J, with 6 bases between the two ends. The data derive from a study of shared clonotypes between healthy human individuals. Repertoires were generated with immunoSEQ multiplex PCR, while TCRdb's copy carries only in-frame clones and drops some. The sample holds some 2,500,000 clones, 80% to 95% seen once. Points from the study as a whole: The study found roughly 5% of naive CD4 clonotypes shared across four donors. Clonotypes not shared had lower generation probabilities than those common to all four donors.

Sequencing used naive CD4+ T cells from PBMCs. Subset: CD45RA+ positively selected. The clonotype originates from a man younger than 35 in good health. Some clones in this sample may be carry-over from other donors' samples. The chain combines TRBV2 with TRBJ1-1; possibly TRBD1 for D (5 bases). DNA of the CDR3: TGTGCCAGCAGTGAACAGGGAAACACTGAAGCTTTCTTT. It translates to CASSEQGNTEAFF.